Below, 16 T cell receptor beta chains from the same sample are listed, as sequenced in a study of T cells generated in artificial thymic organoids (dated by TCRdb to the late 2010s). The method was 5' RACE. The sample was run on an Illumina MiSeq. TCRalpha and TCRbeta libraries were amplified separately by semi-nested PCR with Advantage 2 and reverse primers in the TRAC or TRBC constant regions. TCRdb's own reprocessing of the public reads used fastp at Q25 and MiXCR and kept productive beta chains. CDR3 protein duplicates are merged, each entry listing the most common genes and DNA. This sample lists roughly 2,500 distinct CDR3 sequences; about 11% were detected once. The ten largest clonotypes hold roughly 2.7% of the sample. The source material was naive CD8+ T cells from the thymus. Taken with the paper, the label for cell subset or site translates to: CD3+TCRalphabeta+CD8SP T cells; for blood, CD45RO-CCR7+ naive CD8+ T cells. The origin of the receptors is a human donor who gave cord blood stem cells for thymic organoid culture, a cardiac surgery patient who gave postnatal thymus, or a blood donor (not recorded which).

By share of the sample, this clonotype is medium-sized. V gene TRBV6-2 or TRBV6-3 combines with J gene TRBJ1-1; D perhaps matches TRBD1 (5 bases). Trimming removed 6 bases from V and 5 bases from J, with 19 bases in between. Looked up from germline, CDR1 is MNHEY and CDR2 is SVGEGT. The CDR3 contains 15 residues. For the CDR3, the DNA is TGTGCCAGCAGCCTTGGGACCCAAAAACGGACTGAAGCTTTCTTT. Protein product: CASSLGTQKRTEAFF.

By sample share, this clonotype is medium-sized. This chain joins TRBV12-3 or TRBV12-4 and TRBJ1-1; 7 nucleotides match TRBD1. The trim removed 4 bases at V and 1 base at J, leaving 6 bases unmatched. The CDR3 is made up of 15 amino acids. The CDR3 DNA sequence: TGTGCCAGCAGTTCACTCCGGGACAGGAACACTGAAGCTTTCTTT. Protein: CASSSLRDRNTEAFF.

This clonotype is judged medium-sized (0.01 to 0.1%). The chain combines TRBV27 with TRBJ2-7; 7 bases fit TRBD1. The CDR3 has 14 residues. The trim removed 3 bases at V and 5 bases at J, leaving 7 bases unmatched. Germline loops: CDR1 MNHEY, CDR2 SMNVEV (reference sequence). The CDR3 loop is CASSFGAGGDEQYF. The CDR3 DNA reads TGTGCCAGCAGTTTTGGTGCAGGGGGAGACGAGCAGTACTTC.

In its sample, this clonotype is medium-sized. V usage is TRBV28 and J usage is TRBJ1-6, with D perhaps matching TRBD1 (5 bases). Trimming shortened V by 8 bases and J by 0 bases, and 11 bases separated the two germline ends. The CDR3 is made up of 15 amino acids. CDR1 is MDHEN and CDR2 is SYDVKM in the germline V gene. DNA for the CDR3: TGTGCCAGCGGCGAGGGGTTCTCCTATAATTCACCCCTCCACTTT. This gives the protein CASGEGFSYNSPLHF.

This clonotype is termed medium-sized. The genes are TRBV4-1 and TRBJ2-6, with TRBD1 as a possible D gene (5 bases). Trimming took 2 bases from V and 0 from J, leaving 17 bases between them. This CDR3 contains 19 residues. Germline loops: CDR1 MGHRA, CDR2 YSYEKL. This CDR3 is CASSQLGQGTRSGANVLTF. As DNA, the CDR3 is TGCGCCAGCAGCCAATTGGGCCAGGGAACCCGCTCTGGGGCCAACGTCCTGACTTTC.

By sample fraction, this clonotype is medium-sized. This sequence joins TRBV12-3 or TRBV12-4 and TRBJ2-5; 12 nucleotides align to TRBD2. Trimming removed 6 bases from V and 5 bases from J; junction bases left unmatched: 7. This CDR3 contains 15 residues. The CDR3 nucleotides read TGTGCCAGCAGCCGGACTAGCGGGGACCCGGAGACCCAGTACTTC. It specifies CASSRTSGDPETQYF.

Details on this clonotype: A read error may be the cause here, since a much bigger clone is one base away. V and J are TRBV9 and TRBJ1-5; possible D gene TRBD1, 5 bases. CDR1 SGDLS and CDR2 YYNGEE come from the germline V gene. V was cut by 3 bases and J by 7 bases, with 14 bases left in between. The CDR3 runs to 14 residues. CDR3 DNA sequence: TGTGCCAGCAGCGCGAGAGGGGAGCCCCAGCCCCAGCATTTT. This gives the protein CASSARGEPQPQHF.

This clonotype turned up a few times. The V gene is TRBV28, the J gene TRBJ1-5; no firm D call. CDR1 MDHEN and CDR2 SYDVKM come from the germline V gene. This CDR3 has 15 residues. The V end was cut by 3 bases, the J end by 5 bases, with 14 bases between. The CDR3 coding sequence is TGTGCCAGCAGTTTGGATGACTGGCTGGATCAGCCCCAGCATTTT. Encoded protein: CASSLDDWLDQPQHF.

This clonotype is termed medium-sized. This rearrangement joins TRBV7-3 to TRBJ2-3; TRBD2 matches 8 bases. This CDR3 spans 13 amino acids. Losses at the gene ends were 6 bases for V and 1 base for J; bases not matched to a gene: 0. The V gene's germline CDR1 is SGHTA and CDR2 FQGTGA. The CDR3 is CASRAGGTDTQYF. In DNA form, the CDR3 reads TGTGCCAGCAGAGCGGGAGGCACAGATACGCAGTATTTT.

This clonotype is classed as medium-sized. This CDR3 reads CASSLSGRPSNQPQHF. The CDR3 DNA is TGTGCCAGCAGTTTATCCGGCAGGCCCAGCAATCAGCCCCAGCATTTT. The genes are TRBV27 and TRBJ1-5; D uncertain. Germline V gene lookup returns CDR1 MNHEY and CDR2 SMNVEV (reference sequence). V dropped 0 bases and J dropped 1 base, with 10 bases sitting between them. This CDR3 region has 16 residues.

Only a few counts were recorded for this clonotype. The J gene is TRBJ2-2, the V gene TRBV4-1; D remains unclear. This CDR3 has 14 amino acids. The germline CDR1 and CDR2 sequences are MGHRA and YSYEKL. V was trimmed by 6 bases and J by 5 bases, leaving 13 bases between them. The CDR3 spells CASSPDPATGELFF. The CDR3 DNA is TGCGCCAGCAGTCCCGACCCGGCTACCGGGGAGCTGTTTTTT.

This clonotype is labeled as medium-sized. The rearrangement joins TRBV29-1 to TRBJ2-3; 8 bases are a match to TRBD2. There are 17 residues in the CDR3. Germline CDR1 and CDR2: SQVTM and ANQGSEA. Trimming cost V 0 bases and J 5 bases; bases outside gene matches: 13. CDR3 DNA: TGCAGCGTTGAAGATAATTGGGCGGGGGGTTTAGAAGATACGCAGTATTTT. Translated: CSVEDNWAGGLEDTQYF.

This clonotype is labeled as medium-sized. For the CDR3, the DNA is TGCAGTGCTTCACCGGGACTAGCGGGATTCACAGATACGCAGTATTTT. It is translated as CSASPGLAGFTDTQYF. This sequence joins TRBV20-1 and TRBJ2-3; 13 positions match TRBD2. Germline V gene sequence: CDR1 DFQATT, CDR2 SNEGSKA (reference sequence). The J segment lost 2 bases and the V segment lost 5 bases, leaving 7 bases of the junction unmatched. The CDR3 extends over 16 amino acids.

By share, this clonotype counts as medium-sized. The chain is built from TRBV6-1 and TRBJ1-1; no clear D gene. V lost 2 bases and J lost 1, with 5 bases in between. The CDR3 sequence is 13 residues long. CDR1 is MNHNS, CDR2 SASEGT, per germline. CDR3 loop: CASSEKGNTEAFF. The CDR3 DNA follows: TGTGCCAGCAGTGAAAAGGGGAACACTGAAGCTTTCTTT.

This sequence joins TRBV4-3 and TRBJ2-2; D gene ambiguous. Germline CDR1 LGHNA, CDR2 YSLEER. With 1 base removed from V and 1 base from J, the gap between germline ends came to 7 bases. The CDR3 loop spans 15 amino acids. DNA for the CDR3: TGCGCCAGCAGCCAAGTTAAAGAGAACACCGGGGAGCTGTTTTTT. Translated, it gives CASSQVKENTGELFF.

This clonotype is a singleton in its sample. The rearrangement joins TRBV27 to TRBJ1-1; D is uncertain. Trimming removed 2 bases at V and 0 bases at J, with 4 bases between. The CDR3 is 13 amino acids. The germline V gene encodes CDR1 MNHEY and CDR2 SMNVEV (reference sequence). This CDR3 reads CASSLHVNTEAFF. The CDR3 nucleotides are TGTGCCAGCAGTTTACACGTGAACACTGAAGCTTTCTTT.